These 17 T cell receptor beta chains were all obtained from the same sample, sequenced in a study of OX40 agonist ivuxolimab in advanced cancers. The table came from immunoSEQ multiplex PCR; TCRdb's copy has only in-frame clones and leaves some out. The sample has around 29,000 clones; 81% are singletons. The sequences come from CD4+ or CD8+ T cells sorted from blood, collected in a trial of the OX40 agonist ivuxolimab. These receptors all stem from an adult with an advanced solid tumor such as melanoma, head and neck, liver or kidney cancer.

This chain joins TRBV5-6 and TRBJ2-3; D is perhaps TRBD2 (6 bases). Between the trimmed V and J ends, which lost 0 bases and 4 bases, there was a span of 9 bases. CDR3 length equals 14 residues. Germline V gene sequence: CDR1 SGHDT, CDR2 YYEEEE. The CDR3 reads CASSLVGGADTQYF. The CDR3 DNA follows: TGTGCCAGCAGCTTGGTTGGCGGGGCAGATACGCAGTATTTT.

The J gene is TRBJ2-1, the V gene TRBV28; tentative D call: TRBD2 (5 bases). The germline CDR1 and CDR2 sequences are MDHEN and SYDVKM. CDR3 length equals 13 residues. V was clipped by 8 bases and J by 5 bases, with 13 bases between them. The CDR3 loop reads CASRRQSDNEQFF. CDR3 nucleotide sequence: TGTGCCAGCCGGAGGCAGTCCGACAATGAGCAGTTCTTC.

The chain links TRBV7-8 to TRBJ2-5; 8 bases match TRBD1. This CDR3 has 14 amino acids. V lost 3 bases to trimming and J lost 5 bases; unmatched junction nucleotides: 5. Germline V CDR1 and CDR2: SGHVS, FQNEAQ. The CDR3, as DNA: TGTGCCAGCAGCTTTTCAGGGGGCGGCGAGACCCAGTACTTC. This gives the protein CASSFSGGGETQYF.

The V and J genes are TRBV21-1 and TRBJ2-1; the table's D gene call, TRBD2, was not cross checked with the DNA. TRBV21-1 is flagged as a pseudogene. There are 18 residues in the CDR3. CDR3 in DNA: TGTGCCAGCAGCCTGACTAGCGGGGGCCCTCGGAGTCGCAATGAGCAGTTCTTC. Protein sequence: CASSLTSGGPRSRNEQFF.

The CDR3 protein is CASSLMPGGNTEAFF. CDR3 DNA sequence: TGCGCCAGCAGCTTGATGCCAGGGGGGAACACTGAAGCTTTCTTT. The chain couples TRBV5-1 to TRBJ1-1, with TRBD1 identical over 7 bases. The ends lost 1 base at V and 1 base at J; junction bases unmatched: 4. This CDR3 is 15 amino acids long. Looked up from germline, CDR1 is SGHRS and CDR2 is YFSETQ.

This clone occurred once. The chain combines TRBV29-1 with TRBJ2-4; D may be TRBD1 (6 bases). V lost 6 bases and J 4 bases, leaving 16 bases between the germline ends. This CDR3 has 14 residues. Germline V gene data show CDR1 as SQVTM and CDR2 as ANQGSEA. CDR3 sequence (DNA): TGCAGCGTCGGGACACGCCGGCAGAAAAACATTCAGTACTTC. Translating it yields CSVGTRRQKNIQYF.

This clone was observed a single time. V and J are TRBV6-5 and TRBJ2-1; D perhaps matches TRBD2 (6 bases). CDR1 is MNHEY, CDR2 SVGAGI, per germline. The length of the CDR3 is 13 residues. V lost 6 bases to trimming and J lost 7 bases, with 13 bases between them. CDR3: CASRPGGTNEQFF. In DNA, the CDR3 is TGTGCCAGCAGACCCGGGGGTACGAATGAGCAGTTCTTC.

In its sample, this clone was seen once. The J gene is TRBJ2-1, the V gene TRBV5-1; D possibly corresponds to TRBD2 (6 bases). The CDR3 spans 14 residues. V gave up 5 bases and J gave up 8 bases, with 17 bases separating them. Germline loops: CDR1 SGHRS, CDR2 YFSETQ. CDR3 DNA sequence: TGCGCCAGCAGGACTAGTTTAGTTTCGGATGAGCAGTTCTTC. Translation: CASRTSLVSDEQFF. Variable domain in full (rest from reference TRBV5-1 and TRBJ2-1): KAGVTQTPRYLIKTRGQQVTLSCSPISGHRSVSWYQQTPGQGLQFLFEYFSETQRNKGNFPGRFSGRQFSNSRSEMNVSTLELGDSALYLCASRTSLVSDEQFFGPGTRLTVL.

The V gene is TRBV28, the J gene TRBJ2-7, with TRBD1 matching over 9 bases. Losses at the gene ends were 4 bases for V and 1 base for J; bases not matched to a gene: 5. The germline V gene encodes CDR1 MDHEN and CDR2 SYDVKM. The CDR3 totals 15 residues. CDR3 coding DNA: TGTGCCAGCAGTTCGCTGGGACAGGGTTCCTACGAGCAGTACTTC. As protein: CASSSLGQGSYEQYF.

CDR3 nucleotide sequence: TGTGCCAGCAGCTTCGTATACGGGGAGCTGTTTTTT. It translates to CASSFVYGELFF. The chain has TRBV11-1 and TRBJ2-2; no definite D call. Germline lookup yields CDR1 SGHAT and CDR2 FQDESV (reference sequence). The CDR3 is made up of 12 amino acids. Between the trimmed V and J ends, which lost 3 bases and 7 bases, there was a span of 6 bases.

The chain couples TRBV29-1 to TRBJ2-1, with TRBD2 identical over 13 bases. V lost 6 bases to trimming and J lost 5 bases; unmatched junction nucleotides: 4. In germline, CDR1 is SQVTM, CDR2 ANQGSEA. The CDR3 loop spans 14 amino acids. In DNA, the CDR3 is TGCAGCGTCGCAGGACTAGCGGGAGACAATGAGCAGTTCTTC. It codes for CSVAGLAGDNEQFF.

The CDR3 protein is CASSQDLYYQETQYF. The CDR3 region has the DNA TGCGCCAGCAGCCAAGATCTTTACTACCAAGAGACCCAGTACTTC. V gene TRBV4-1 combines with J gene TRBJ2-5; D is unresolved. Between the trimmed V and J ends, which lost 0 bases and 0 bases, there was a span of 8 bases. This CDR3 is built from 15 residues. CDR1 and CDR2 from the germline V gene are MGHRA and YSYEKL.

The chain links TRBV18 to TRBJ1-1; D remains ambiguous. The germline gives CDR1 KGHSH, CDR2 LQKENI. The CDR3 is 12 residues long. V was shortened by 3 bases and J by 4 bases, with 6 bases between the two germline ends. CDR3 DNA: TGTGCCAGCTCACCCGTCGGCACTGAAGCTTTCTTT. It encodes CASSPVGTEAFF. Looking up the rest from reference TRBV18 and TRBJ1-1 gives the full variable domain: NAGVMQNPRHLVRRRGQEARLRCSPMKGHSHVYWYRQLPEEGLKFMVYLQKENIIDESGMPKERFSAEFPKEGPSILRIQQVVRGDSAAYFCASSPVGTEAFFGQGTRLTVV.

The chain employs TRBV27 and TRBJ1-4; no firm D call. This CDR3 comprises 16 residues. Trimming left V 5 bases short and J 5 bases short, with 18 bases between. Germline assignment: CDR1 MNHEY and CDR2 SMNVEV (reference sequence). The CDR3 loop reads CASSKNIPDGNEKLFF. The CDR3 bases are TGTGCCAGCAGTAAAAATATACCGGACGGGAATGAAAAACTGTTTTTT.

This clone was counted once. The rearrangement links TRBV2 to TRBJ2-3; 10 positions agree with TRBD2. After removal of 6 bases from V and 2 bases from J, the junction contained 5 bases not matched to a gene. The length of the CDR3 is 15 residues. Per germline, CDR1 SNHLY and CDR2 FYNNEI. The CDR3 loop is CASRYLAGDTDTQYF. The DNA of the CDR3 is TGTGCCAGCAGATACCTAGCGGGGGACACAGATACGCAGTATTTT. Together with reference TRBV2 and TRBJ2-3, the CDR3 gives the full variable domain: EPEVTQTPSHQVTQMGQEVILRCVPISNHLYFYWYRQILGQKVEFLVSFYNNEISEKSEIFDDQFSVERPDGSNFTLKIRSTKLEDSAMYFCASRYLAGDTDTQYFGPGTRLTVL.

Comment on this clone: An end of the junction does not agree with germline; a read error may underlie this. The chain carries TRBV7-7 and TRBJ2-3; D gene ambiguous. The V gene's germline CDR1 is SSHAT and CDR2 FNYEAQ (reference sequence). The CDR3 consists of 13 residues. The CDR3 region is CASSFQVTDTQYF. CDR3 nucleotide sequence: TGTGCTAGCAGCTTCCAGGTTACAGATACGCAGTATTTT. The complete variable domain, with remaining parts taken from reference TRBV7-7 and TRBJ2-3, reads GAGVSQSPRYKVTKRGQDVTLRCDPISSHATLYWYQQALGQGPEFLTYFNYEAQPDKSGLPSDRFSAERPEGSISTLTIQRTEQRDSAMYRCASSFQVTDTQYFGPGTRLTVL.

V and J are TRBV5-5 and TRBJ1-2; 7 positions agree with TRBD1. Trimming cost V 3 bases and J 4 bases; bases outside gene matches: 9. Looked up from germline, CDR1 is SGHKS and CDR2 is YYEKEE (reference sequence). The CDR3 spans 15 residues. The CDR3 region is CASSYHPGTVYGYTF. CDR3 in DNA: TGTGCCAGCAGCTATCATCCCGGGACAGTCTATGGCTACACCTTC.